This T cell receptor beta chain is drawn from a study of cytomegalovirus exposure and HLA in healthy donors. Points from the study as a whole: A missense DCLRE1C variant was associated with V- and J-gene trimming of TCR beta chains in a later analysis, and an independent cohort replicated the association. Whilst most TCR sequences proved rare, a subset of public TCRs occurred across many donors. Looking again later, the authors saw that most CMV-associated TCR beta chains seemed HLA-restricted. Likely technical artifact: a cluster of highly shared sequence variants.

The PCR was carried out with 60 Vbeta primers and 13 Jbeta primers. The table came from immunoSEQ multiplex PCR; TCRdb's copy has only in-frame clones and leaves some out. The data contain roughly 180,000 clones, under 85% of them singletons. A word on this clone: Its cognate antigen is unknown.

CDR3 size: 13 residues. In germline, CDR1 is SGHKS, CDR2 YYEKEE (reference sequence). J lost 4 bases, V lost 4 bases, and 2 bases had no gene match. The receptor was derived from a young man in good health and CMV-seronegative. The source material was PBMCs. The chain combines TRBV5-5 with TRBJ1-5; 7 positions agree with TRBD1. CDR3 in DNA: TGTGCCAGCAGCCTGGACAGGAATCAGCCCCAGCATTTT. This sequence encodes CASSLDRNQPQHF.